These T cell receptor beta chains were read from a single sample in a study of CD8+CD57+ T cells in acquired aplastic anemia. TCRdb processed the reads anew with MiXCR; each CDR3 protein has one entry. The table shows 130,000 or so distinct CDR3 sequences, with 41% occurring only once. Sequenced input: sorted CD4+, CD8+, or CD8+CD57+ T cells (not recorded which) from PBMCs. The receptors stem from a human donor in good health, serving as a control. Each CDR3 is given with its conserved first and last residue. The D gene is left open where the match is weak. Rows may omit the clone size; those that give it use once, few, many or a size class.

>TRBD2|TRBJ2-1|TRBV19|many
CASSPLAGEEQFF
TGTGCCAGTAGTCCGCTAGCGGGAGAGGAGCAGTTCTTC
>TRBD1|TRBJ2-7|TRBV3-1|-
CASSHPPGTGFYEQYF
TGTGCCAGCAGCCACCCCCCCGGGACAGGGTTCTACGAGCAGTACTTC
>TRBD2|TRBJ2-3|TRBV25-1|-
CASSALAGRTDTQYF
TGTGCCAGCAGTGCCCTAGCGGGACGCACAGATACGCAGTATTTT
>-|TRBJ1-2|TRBV10-2|many
CASSESNRVDYGYTF
TGCGCCAGCAGTGAGTCTAACAGGGTCGACTATGGCTACACCTTC
>TRBD1|TRBJ1-4|TRBV10-3|-
CAISVGRGNGKLFF
TGTGCCATCAGTGTAGGCAGGGGGAATGGAAAACTGTTTTTT
>-|TRBJ1-5|TRBV7-2|-
CASSFRYRQPQHF
TGTGCCAGCAGCTTTCGCTACAGGCAGCCCCAGCATTTT
>-|TRBJ1-2|TRBV6-1|many
CASTEPRVGYGYTF
TGTGCCAGCACCGAACCCCGGGTCGGCTATGGCTACACCTTC
>-|TRBJ1-1|TRBV30|few
CAWTRVEVVRNTEAFF
TGTGCCTGGACCCGGGTGGAAGTAGTAAGGAACACTGAAGCTTTCTTT
>-|TRBJ1-5|TRBV2|many
CASSYLRGADPQQPQHF
TGTGCCAGCAGCTATCTAAGGGGGGCGGACCCTCAGCAGCCCCAGCATTTT
>TRBD1|TRBJ2-7|TRBV11-3|many
CASTTTGGYEQYF
TGTGCCAGCACGACGACAGGGGGCTACGAGCAGTACTTC
>-|TRBJ2-1|TRBV20-1|-
CRLQGGLHNEQFF
TGCAGGCTACAGGGTGGACTACACAATGAGCAGTTCTTC
>TRBD2|TRBJ2-3|TRBV19|many
CASTNRGEYTQYF
TGTGCCAGTACCAACCGGGGGGAATATACGCAGTATTTT
>-|TRBJ1-2|TRBV6-1|many
CASSGSARGYTF
TGTGCCAGCAGTGGCTCGGCACGGGGCTACACCTTC
>TRBD1|TRBJ1-4|TRBV4-3|-
CASSLGQGLPPPGKLFF
TGCGCCAGCAGCCTGGGACAGGGGTTACCCCCCCCAGGAAAACTGTTTTTT
>-|TRBJ1-3|TRBV29-1|many
CSLRSGNTIYF
TGCAGCCTACGCTCTGGAAACACCATATATTTT
>-|TRBJ1-1|TRBV3-1|many
CASSQVTVNTEAFF
TGTGCCAGCAGCCAGGTCACAGTGAACACTGAAGCTTTCTTT
>-|TRBJ1-2|TRBV2|many
CASSEVSGDYGYTF
TGTGCCAGCAGTGAAGTTTCGGGGGACTATGGCTACACCTTC
>-|TRBJ1-1|TRBV5-1|many
CASSPQGATEAFF
TGCGCCAGCAGCCCACAGGGTGCCACTGAAGCTTTCTTT
>TRBD1|TRBJ2-1|TRBV10-3|-
CAISVGQGSYNEQFF
TGTGCCATCAGTGTGGGACAGGGTTCCTACAATGAGCAGTTCTTC
>-|TRBJ2-5|TRBV18|few
CASSLTWRQEIQYF
TGTGCCAGCTCACTGACCTGGAGGCAAGAGATCCAGTACTTC
>-|TRBJ2-7|TRBV29-1|-
CSVVPGEQYF
TGCAGCGTTGTACCGGGCGAGCAGTACTTC